This TCR beta chain was obtained from a study of cytomegalovirus exposure and HLA in healthy donors. Study-wide results and caveats: Analysis was carried out at a later point, and it linked a missense DCLRE1C variant to TCR beta V- and J-gene trimming. Accurate prediction of HLA-A and HLA-B alleles (for most subjects) was reportedly achieved from TCR beta sequences.

The PCR ran on 60 Vbeta and 13 Jbeta primers. Assay: immunoSEQ multiplex PCR; the TCRdb copy retains only in-frame clones and omits some. The table has about 160,000 clones, 71% seen once. There are a few counts of this clone. Its antigen is unidentified. The CDR3 extends over 18 amino acids. The germline CDR1 and CDR2 sequences are MNHEY and SMNVEV (reference sequence). V was pared by 2 bases and J by 0 bases, with 17 bases between. This sequence was found in a woman aged 30 to 39 in good health and CMV-seronegative. The specimen sequenced was PBMCs. The rearrangement joins TRBV27 to TRBJ1-5; D not certain. The CDR3 spells CASSLGGGIRYSNQPQHF. CDR3 DNA sequence: TGTGCCAGCAGTTTAGGTGGCGGGATCAGGTATAGCAATCAGCCCCAGCATTTT.